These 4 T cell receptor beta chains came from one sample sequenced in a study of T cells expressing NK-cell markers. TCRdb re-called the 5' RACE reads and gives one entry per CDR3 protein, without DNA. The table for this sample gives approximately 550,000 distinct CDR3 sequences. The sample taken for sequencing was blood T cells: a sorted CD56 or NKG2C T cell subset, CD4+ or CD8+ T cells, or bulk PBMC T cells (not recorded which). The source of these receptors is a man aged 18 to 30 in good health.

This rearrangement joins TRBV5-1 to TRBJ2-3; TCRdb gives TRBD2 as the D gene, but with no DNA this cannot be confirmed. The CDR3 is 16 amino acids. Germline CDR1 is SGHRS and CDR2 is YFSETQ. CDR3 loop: CACGGGLATSTDTQYF.

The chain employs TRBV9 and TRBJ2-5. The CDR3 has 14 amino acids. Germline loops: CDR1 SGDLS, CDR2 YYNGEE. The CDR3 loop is CASSLNGLQETQYF.

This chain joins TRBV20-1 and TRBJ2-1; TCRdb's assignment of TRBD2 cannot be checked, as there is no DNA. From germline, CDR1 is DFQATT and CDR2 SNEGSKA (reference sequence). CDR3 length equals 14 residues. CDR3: CSLGLTSSYNEQFF.

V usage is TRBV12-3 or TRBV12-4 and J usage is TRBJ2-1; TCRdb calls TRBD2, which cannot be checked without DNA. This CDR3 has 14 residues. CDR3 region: CASSLREGPNEQFF.